This T cell receptor (beta chain) comes out of a study of identical twins. A universal primer site arose from template switching, and cDNA bore unique molecular identifiers. MiXCR, applied by TCRdb to the 5' RACE reads, yields one record per CDR3 protein. Among about 240,000 distinct CDR3 sequences listed, 6.5% to 9% were seen once. Study-wide points: Conclusions relied on cross-sectional statistical analysis, not following the same donors. The study found that models underestimated out-of-frame TCR alpha sharing in monozygotic twins.

V was pared by 5 bases and J by 7 bases, with 18 bases between. Germline V CDR1 and CDR2: SGHVS, FQNEAQ. The CDR3 contains 15 residues. This clonotype was detected many times. Its target is not known. These data were also reused for a study on yellow fever vaccine responses in identical twins.

The sequencing sample was made of CD8+ T cells sorted from blood. The chain is built from TRBV7-8 and TRBJ2-1; D could derive from TRBD1 or TRBD2 (5 bases each). This TCR came from a woman aged 18-30 years in good health. The CDR3 region is CASSQALGAGNEQFF. The CDR3 DNA follows: TGTGCCAGCAGCCAAGCCCTCGGGGCGGGTAATGAGCAGTTCTTC.